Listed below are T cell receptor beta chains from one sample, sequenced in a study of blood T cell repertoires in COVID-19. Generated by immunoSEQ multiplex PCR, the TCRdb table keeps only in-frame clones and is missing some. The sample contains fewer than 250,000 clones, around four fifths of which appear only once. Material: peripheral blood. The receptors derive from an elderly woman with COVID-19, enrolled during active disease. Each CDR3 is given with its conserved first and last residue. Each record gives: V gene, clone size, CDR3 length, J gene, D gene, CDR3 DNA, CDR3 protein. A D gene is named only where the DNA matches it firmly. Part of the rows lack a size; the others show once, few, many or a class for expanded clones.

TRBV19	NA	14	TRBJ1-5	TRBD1	TGTGCCAGTAGCCAGGGACAGAACAATCAGCCCCAGCATTTT	CASSQGQNNQPQHF
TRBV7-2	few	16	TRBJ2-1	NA	TGTGCCAGCAGCTTAGTTGCGGGGGCCCCCTACAATGAGCAGTTCTTC	CASSLVAGAPYNEQFF
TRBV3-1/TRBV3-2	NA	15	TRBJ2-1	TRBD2	TGTGCCAGCAGCCGCGGGACTAGCGGTTACAATGAGCAGTTCTTC	CASSRGTSGYNEQFF
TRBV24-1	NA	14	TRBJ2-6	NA	TGTGCCACCAGTGGGAGCTCTGGGGCCAACGTCCTGACTTTC	CATSGSSGANVLTF
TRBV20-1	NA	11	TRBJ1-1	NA	TGCAGTGTCGGGGGAGACACTGAAGCTTTCTTT	CSVGGDTEAFF
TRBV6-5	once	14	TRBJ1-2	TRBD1	TGTGCCAGCCGCTGGACAGGGGGCAACTATGGCTACACCTTC	CASRWTGGNYGYTF
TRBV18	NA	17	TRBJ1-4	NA	TGTGCCAGCTCACCGATCGCTATGGGGGGAACTAATGAAAAACTGTTTTTT	CASSPIAMGGTNEKLFF
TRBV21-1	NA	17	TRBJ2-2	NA	TGTGCCAGCAGCAAAGTGGGAGAACGACATCACACCGGGGAGCTGTTTTTT	CASSKVGERHHTGELFF
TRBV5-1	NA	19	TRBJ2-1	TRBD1	TGCGCCAGCAGCGTAACCGGGACAGGGGCCTCCTACTCCTACAATGAGCAGTTCTTC	CASSVTGTGASYSYNEQFF
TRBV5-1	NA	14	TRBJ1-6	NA	TGCGCCAGCAGCCGCACCGGGGAGAATTCACCCCTCCACTTT	CASSRTGENSPLHF
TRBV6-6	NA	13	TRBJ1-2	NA	TGTGCCAGCAATCAGGGCTTGAGCTATGGCTACACCTTC	CASNQGLSYGYTF
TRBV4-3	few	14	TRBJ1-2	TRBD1	TGCGCCAGCAGCTTAGGGACAGGGGATTATGGCTACACCTTC	CASSLGTGDYGYTF
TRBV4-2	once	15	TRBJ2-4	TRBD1	TGTGCCAGCAGCACCCGGACAGGGCAAAAAAACATTCAGTACTTC	CASSTRTGQKNIQYF
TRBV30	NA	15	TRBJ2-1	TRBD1	TGTGCCTGGAGTGGCGACAGGGGTGGCTACAATGAGCAGTTCTTC	CAWSGDRGGYNEQFF
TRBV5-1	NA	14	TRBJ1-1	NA	TGCGCCAGCAGCTTGGAAAGGGGGTTAACTGAAGCTTTCTTT	CASSLERGLTEAFF
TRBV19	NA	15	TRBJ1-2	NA	TGTGCCAGTAGTTCACAGGGATTCGGGGACTATGGCTACACCTTC	CASSSQGFGDYGYTF
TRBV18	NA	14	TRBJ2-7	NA	TGTGCCAGCTCACCGAGCGGACAGATCTACGAGCAGTACTTC	CASSPSGQIYEQYF
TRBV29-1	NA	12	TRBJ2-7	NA	TGCAGCGTTGGGGCAGCCTCCTACGAGCAGTACTTC	CSVGAASYEQYF
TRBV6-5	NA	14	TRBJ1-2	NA	TGTGCCAGCATGACTGCCGGATCTAACTATGGCTACACCTTC	CASMTAGSNYGYTF
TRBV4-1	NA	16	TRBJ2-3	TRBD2	TGCGCCAGCAGCCCTCGGACTAGCGGGGGGGTGGATACGCAGTATTTT	CASSPRTSGGVDTQYF
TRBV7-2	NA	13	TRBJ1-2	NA	TGTGCCAGCAGCCAAACAGTTTCCTATGGCTACACCTTC	CASSQTVSYGYTF
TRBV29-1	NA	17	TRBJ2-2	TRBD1	TGCAGCGTTGAAGTAGCGCCGGGACAGGGAGGAACCGGGGAGCTGTTTTTT	CSVEVAPGQGGTGELFF
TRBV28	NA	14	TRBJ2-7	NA	TGTGCCAGCAGTTTTTTCGGGAGCTCCTACGAGCAGTACTTC	CASSFFGSSYEQYF
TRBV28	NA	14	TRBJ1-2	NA	TGTGCCAGCACCCTGGGACTGTACCCGTGGGGCTACACCTTC	CASTLGLYPWGYTF
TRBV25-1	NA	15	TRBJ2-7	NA	TGTGCCAGCAGTGAGCTGGACTACTCCGTGGGTGAGCAGTACTTC	CASSELDYSVGEQYF
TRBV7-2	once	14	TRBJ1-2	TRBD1	TGTGCCAGCAGCTTTACGGCAGGGGGACAAGGCTACACCTTC	CASSFTAGGQGYTF
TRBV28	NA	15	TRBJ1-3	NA	TGTGCCAGCAGTTTAGCTCAGGGGCAAGGAAACACCATATATTTT	CASSLAQGQGNTIYF
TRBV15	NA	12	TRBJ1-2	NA	TGTGCCACCAGCAGAGATGTTAGTGGCTACACCTTC	CATSRDVSGYTF
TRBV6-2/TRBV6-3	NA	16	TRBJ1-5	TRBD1	TGTGCCAGCAGTTGGACAGGGGTCAGGGTCGCTCAGCCCCAGCATTTT	CASSWTGVRVAQPQHF
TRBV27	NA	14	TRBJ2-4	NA	TGTGCCAGCAGTTTAAGCGTAGCCAAAAACATTCAGTACTTC	CASSLSVAKNIQYF
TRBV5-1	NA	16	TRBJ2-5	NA	TGCGCCAGCAGCTCGACACCGGGACAACTCCTAGAGACCCAGTACTTC	CASSSTPGQLLETQYF
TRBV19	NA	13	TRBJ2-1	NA	TGTGCCAGTAGTATAGGAAGGGGGTATGAGCAGTTCTTC	CASSIGRGYEQFF
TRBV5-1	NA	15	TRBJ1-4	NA	TGCGCCAGCAGCTTGGCGGGCGGGTCTAATGAAAAACTGTTTTTT	CASSLAGGSNEKLFF
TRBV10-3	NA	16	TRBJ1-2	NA	TGTGCCATCAGTGATGGGGGGGAACTAACTAACTATGGCTACACCTTC	CAISDGGELTNYGYTF
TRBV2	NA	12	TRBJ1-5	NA	TGTGCCAGCAGTCTAGCGCATCAGCCCCAGCATTTT	CASSLAHQPQHF
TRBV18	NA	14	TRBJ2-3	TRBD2	TGTGCCAGCTCCCTAGCGGGGGTGGAGGATACGCAGTATTTT	CASSLAGVEDTQYF
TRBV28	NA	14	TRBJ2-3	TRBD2	TGTGCCAGCAGCGGCGCCGGGGGGACAGATACGCAGTATTTT	CASSGAGGTDTQYF
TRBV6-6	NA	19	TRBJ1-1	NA	TGTGCCAGCAGTCCCCTTGGTGGCGCGTTGACTACAATGAACACTGAAGCTTTCTTT	CASSPLGGALTTMNTEAFF
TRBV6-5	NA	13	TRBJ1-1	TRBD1	TGTGCCAGCAGTTCGGGACAGTATATTGAAGCTTTCTTT	CASSSGQYIEAFF
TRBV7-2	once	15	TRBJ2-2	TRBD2	TGTGCCAGCAGCACCGGACTAGCGAACACCGGGGAGCTGTTTTTT	CASSTGLANTGELFF
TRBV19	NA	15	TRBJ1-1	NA	TGTGCCAGTAGTACGATCAGGGGAGGGATCACTGAAGCTTTCTTT	CASSTIRGGITEAFF
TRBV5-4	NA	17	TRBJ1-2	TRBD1	TGTGCCAGCAGCCCGGGACAGGGGGCCGGGTTTGACTATGGCTACACCTTC	CASSPGQGAGFDYGYTF
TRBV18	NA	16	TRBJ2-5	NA	TGTGCCAGCTCACAGAGGTCCGGGACATACCAAGAGACCCAGTACTTC	CASSQRSGTYQETQYF
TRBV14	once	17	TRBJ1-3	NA	TGTGCCAGCAGCCAATGCAGGGCGATAATGAGGGGAAACACCATATATTTT	CASSQCRAIMRGNTIYF
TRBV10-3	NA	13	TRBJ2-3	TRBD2	TGTGCCATAAGGACTAGCGGTGCCGATACGCAGTATTTT	CAIRTSGADTQYF
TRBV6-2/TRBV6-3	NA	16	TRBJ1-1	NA	TGTGCCAGCAGTTACTCCAGGGAGGATATGAACACTGAAGCTTTCTTT	CASSYSREDMNTEAFF
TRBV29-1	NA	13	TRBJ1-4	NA	TGCAGCGTTGAAGGGTCCGGTAATGAAAAACTGTTTTTT	CSVEGSGNEKLFF
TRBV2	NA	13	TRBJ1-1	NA	TGTGCCAGCAGGAAAGGGGGTCACACTGAAGCTTTCTTT	CASRKGGHTEAFF
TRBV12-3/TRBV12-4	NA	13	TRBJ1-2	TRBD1	TGTGCCAGCAGTCTCGGGACAGTGGATGGCTACACCTTC	CASSLGTVDGYTF
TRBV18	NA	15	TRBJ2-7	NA	TGTGCCAGCTCACCACCGGCCCAGGGTTGGTACGAGCAGTACTTC	CASSPPAQGWYEQYF
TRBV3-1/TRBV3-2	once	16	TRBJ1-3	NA	TGTGCCAGCAGCCCGGGGGTTGAAGCCTCTGGAAACACCATATATTTT	CASSPGVEASGNTIYF
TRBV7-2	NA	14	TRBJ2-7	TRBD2	TGTGCCAGCAGCTTAGACGGGGGGGTCTACGAGCAGTACTTC	CASSLDGGVYEQYF
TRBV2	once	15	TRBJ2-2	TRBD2	TGTGCCAGCTCGGGAACTAGCGGGGCTTCCGGGGAGCTGTTTTTT	CASSGTSGASGELFF
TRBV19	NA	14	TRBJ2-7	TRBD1	TGTGCCAGTAGTACCGGACAGGGTGTGTACGAGCAGTACTTC	CASSTGQGVYEQYF
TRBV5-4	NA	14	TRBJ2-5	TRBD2	TGTGCCAGCAGTCCTGGGACTACGAAAGAGACCCAGTACTTC	CASSPGTTKETQYF